The clone carrying this TCR beta chain has a single count. The antigen is unknown. Germline CDR1 MDHEN, CDR2 SYDVKM. The CDR3 is 15 amino acids. V dropped 8 bases and J dropped 1 base, with 17 bases sitting between them. The data belong to a study of cytomegalovirus exposure and HLA in healthy donors. Whole-study findings and limits: The authors assumed roughly uniform sequencing depth across donors for presence/absence analyses. The dataset shows that most TCR sequences were rare, while some public TCRs occurred in many donors.

PCR primers comprised 60 Vbeta and 13 Jbeta primers. Using immunoSEQ multiplex PCR, the repertoire was profiled, and TCRdb retains in-frame clones only, with some absent. The sample carries 150,000 to 200,000 clones, 80% to 90% recorded once. The sample was PBMCs. This TCR came from a male donor in good health and CMV-seronegative. This chain connects TRBV28 to TRBJ1-2; D perhaps matches TRBD1 (5 bases). The chain's CDR3 is CASAAARDFNYGYTF. The CDR3 DNA sequence: TGTGCCAGCGCTGCGGCCAGGGATTTTAACTATGGCTACACCTTC.